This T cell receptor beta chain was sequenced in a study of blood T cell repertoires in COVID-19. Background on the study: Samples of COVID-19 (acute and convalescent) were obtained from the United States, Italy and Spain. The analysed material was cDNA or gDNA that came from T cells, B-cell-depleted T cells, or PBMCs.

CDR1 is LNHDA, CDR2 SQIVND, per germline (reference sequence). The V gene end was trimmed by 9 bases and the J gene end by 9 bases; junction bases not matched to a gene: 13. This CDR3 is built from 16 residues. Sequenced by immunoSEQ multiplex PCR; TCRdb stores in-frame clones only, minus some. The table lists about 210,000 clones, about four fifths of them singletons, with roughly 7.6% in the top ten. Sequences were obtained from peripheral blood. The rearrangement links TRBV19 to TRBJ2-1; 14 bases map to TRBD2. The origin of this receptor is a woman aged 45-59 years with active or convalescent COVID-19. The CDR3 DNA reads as TGTGCCAGCCAAAAATGGGGGACTAGCGGGAGAACTGAGCAGTTCTTC. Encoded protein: CASQKWGTSGRTEQFF.